The 12 T cell receptor beta chains below come from one sample, sequenced in a study of shared clonotypes between healthy human individuals. Only in-frame clones appear in the TCRdb table, and some are missing; sequencing was by immunoSEQ multiplex PCR. In the table there are 1.6 million or so clones, roughly 96% of which are singletons. Sample: naive CD4+ T cells sorted from blood. The subset was: CD45RA+ positively selected. The receptors were sampled from a man under 40 in good health.

This clone showed up just a few times. This same CDR3 is encoded by further DNA sequences in the sample. The chain has TRBV11-2 and TRBJ2-2, with D perhaps matching TRBD2 (6 bases). CDR1 is SGHAT, CDR2 FQNNGV, per germline. V lost 5 bases to trimming and J lost 1 base, with 11 bases between them. The CDR3 is 15 amino acids. This CDR3 reads CASSPGLRNTGELFF. CDR3 coding DNA: TGTGCCAGCAGCCCGGGACTCAGGAACACCGGGGAGCTGTTTTTT.

CDR3 nucleotide sequence: TGTGCCAGCAGCTTGGAAGGCGGGAGGGCCCTCGAGCAGTACTTC. Protein product: CASSLEGGRALEQYF. J is TRBJ2-7 and V is TRBV5-5, with 9 bases identical to TRBD2. This CDR3 region has 15 residues. After removal of 0 bases from V and 6 bases from J, the junction contained 7 bases not matched to a gene. CDR1 and CDR2 (germline): SGHKS, YYEKEE (reference sequence).

The chain combines TRBV5-4 with TRBJ1-2; possible D gene TRBD1, 5 bases. This CDR3 comprises 13 residues. V was cut by 5 bases and J by 10 bases, with 18 bases left in between. Germline lookup yields CDR1 SGHNT and CDR2 YYREEE (reference sequence). CDR3 residues: CASRPGGPAPYTF. The CDR3 DNA follows: TGTGCCAGCAGGCCCGGGGGTCCAGCACCCTACACCTTC. The full variable domain, with the rest looked up from reference TRBV5-4 and TRBJ1-2, is ETGVTQSPTHLIKTRGQQVTLRCSSQSGHNTVSWYQQALGQGPQFIFQYYREEENGRGNFPPRFSGLQFPNYSSELNVNALELDDSALYLCASRPGGPAPYTFGSGTRLTVV.

The rearrangement uses TRBV5-4 and TRBJ2-2; 9 nucleotides align to TRBD1. CDR1 is SGHNT, CDR2 YYREEE, per germline (reference sequence). With V trimmed by 7 bases and J by 1 base, 11 bases remained unmatched. The CDR3 runs 17 residues. CDR3 in DNA: TGTGCCAGCGGTAAAAACAGGGGGCCATTGAACACCGGGGAGCTGTTTTTT. Its protein is CASGKNRGPLNTGELFF.

The rearrangement joins TRBV5-8 to TRBJ2-3, with D possibly being TRBD2 (6 bases). This CDR3 spans 14 amino acids. V was cut by 4 bases and J by 3 bases, with 12 bases left in between. In germline, CDR1 is SGHTS, CDR2 YDEGEE. The CDR3 nucleotides are TGTGCCAGCAGCCTGGACTACGGAACAGATACGCAGTATTTT. It yields the protein CASSLDYGTDTQYF.

This sequence joins TRBV28 and TRBJ1-1, with unresolved D. The CDR3 length is 15 residues. From germline, CDR1 is MDHEN and CDR2 SYDVKM. Trimming left V 2 bases short and J 0 bases short, with 10 bases between. CDR3 bases: TGTGCCAGCAGTTTACCCGGAGGGATGAACACTGAAGCTTTCTTT. It translates to CASSLPGGMNTEAFF.

The chain uses TRBV5-1 and TRBJ2-5; 7 bases are shared with TRBD1. This CDR3 is built from 14 residues. Germline CDR1 is SGHRS and CDR2 is YFSETQ. After removal of 4 bases from V and 2 bases from J, the junction contained 5 bases not matched to a gene. The CDR3 reads CASSRGQHQETQYF. In nucleotides, the CDR3 is TGCGCCAGCAGCAGGGGACAGCATCAAGAGACCCAGTACTTC.

This chain uses TRBV7-9 with TRBJ2-5; tentative D call: TRBD1 (5 bases). Germline assignment: CDR1 SEHNR and CDR2 FQNEAQ (reference sequence). Deletions cut 5 bases from V and 6 bases from J, with 16 bases between. There are 14 residues in the CDR3. This CDR3 reads CASSPSRDIQTQYF. CDR3 coding DNA: TGTGCCAGCAGCCCCTCCAGGGATATTCAGACCCAGTACTTC.

The chain couples TRBV15 to TRBJ2-3; TRBD1 or TRBD2 may be the D gene (5 bases each). Trimming stripped 1 base from V and 1 base from J, with 9 bases between. Looked up from germline, CDR1 is LNHNV and CDR2 is YYDKDF (reference sequence). The CDR3 length is 15 residues. Here the CDR3 DNA reads TGTGCCACCAGCAGAGCGAGAGGGGGCACAGATACGCAGTATTTT. Its translation is CATSRARGGTDTQYF. The variable domain in full, with the rest retrieved from reference TRBV15 and TRBJ2-3, is DAMVIQNPRYQVTQFGKPVTLSCSQTLNHNVMYWYQQKSSQAPKLLFHYYDKDFNNEADTPDNFQSRRPNTSFCFLDIRSPGLGDTAMYLCATSRARGGTDTQYFGPGTRLTVL.

The chain carries TRBV2 and TRBJ2-2, with a weak D call TRBD2 (6 bases). The CDR3 loop spans 13 amino acids. Trimming took off 7 bases at V and 7 bases at J, with 13 bases between the two ends. Germline V gives CDR1 SNHLY, CDR2 FYNNEI. CDR3 residues: CASIPEGDGELFF. The CDR3 nucleotides read TGTGCCAGCATCCCGGAGGGTGACGGGGAGCTGTTTTTT.

This chain links TRBV6-6 with TRBJ2-5; TRBD1 is a possible D gene (6 bases). Looked up from germline, CDR1 is MNHNY and CDR2 is SVGAGI (reference sequence). CDR3 length: 15 amino acids. Deletions cut 4 bases from V and 5 bases from J, with 17 bases between. CDR3 sequence reads: CASSLRKGVEETQYF. CDR3 nucleotide sequence: TGTGCCAGCAGTTTGCGGAAGGGGGTTGAGGAGACCCAGTACTTC.

This chain uses TRBV18 with TRBJ2-7, with D uncertain. CDR3 size: 13 residues. V was clipped by 5 bases and J by 6 bases, with 14 bases between them. The V gene's germline CDR1 is KGHSH and CDR2 LQKENI. DNA for the CDR3: TGTGCCAGCTCAGGCAGCCAGACCTCCGAGCAGTACTTC. Its translation: CASSGSQTSEQYF.